This T cell receptor beta chain was retrieved from a study of OX40 agonist ivuxolimab in advanced cancers. About the research overall: Six ivuxolimab dose levels, 0.01 to 10 mg/kg, were given intravenously every 2 weeks. Eligibility rules accepted prior anti-PD-1, anti-PD-L1 or anti-CTLA-4 therapy, and 30% to 40% had some. General observations from the study: The investigators did not determine what antigen specificity the expanded peripheral T cells had.

This clone has a single count. Its antigen remains unknown. CDR3 size: 16 residues. CDR1 is SGHNT and CDR2 is YYREEE in the germline V gene (reference sequence). The J segment lost 2 bases and the V segment lost 3 bases, leaving 4 bases of the junction unmatched. Some clones are missing from TCRdb's copy, which holds only in-frame ones; the method was immunoSEQ multiplex PCR. The sample has more than 75,000 clones; around 85% are singletons. This sequence was found in an adult with an advanced solid tumor such as melanoma, head and neck, liver or kidney cancer. V usage is TRBV5-4 and J usage is TRBJ2-3; 12 bases map to TRBD1. Sequenced material: CD4+ or CD8+ T cells sorted from blood, taken in a trial of the OX40 agonist ivuxolimab. CDR3 bases: TGTGCCAGCAGCTGGGGACAGGGGGCGACCACAGATACGCAGTATTTT. This encodes CASSWGQGATTDTQYF.